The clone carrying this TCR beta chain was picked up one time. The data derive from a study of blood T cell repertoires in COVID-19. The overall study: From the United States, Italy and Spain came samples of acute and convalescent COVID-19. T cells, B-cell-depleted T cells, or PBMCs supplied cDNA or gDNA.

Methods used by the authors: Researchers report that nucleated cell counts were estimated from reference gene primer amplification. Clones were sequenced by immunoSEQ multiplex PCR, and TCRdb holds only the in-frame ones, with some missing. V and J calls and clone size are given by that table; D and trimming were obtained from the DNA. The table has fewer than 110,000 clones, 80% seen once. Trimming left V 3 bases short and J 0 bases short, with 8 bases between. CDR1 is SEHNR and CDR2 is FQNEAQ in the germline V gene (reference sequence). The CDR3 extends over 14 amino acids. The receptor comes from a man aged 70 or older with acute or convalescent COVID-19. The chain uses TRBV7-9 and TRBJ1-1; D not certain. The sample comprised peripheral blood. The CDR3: CASSLWAMNTEAFF. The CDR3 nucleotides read TGTGCCAGCAGCTTGTGGGCCATGAACACTGAAGCTTTCTTT.